This T cell receptor (beta chain) was observed in a study of blood T cell repertoires in COVID-19. Across the study: Whether acute or convalescent, the COVID-19 samples came from the United States, Italy and Spain. In each case, the material was cDNA or gDNA derived from T cells, B-cell-depleted T cells, or PBMCs.

Per the original methods: Nucleated cell number was recorded as an estimate derived from reference gene primer amplification. Some clones are missing from TCRdb's copy, which holds only in-frame ones; the method was immunoSEQ multiplex PCR. V and J calls and clone size come straight from that table; D and trimming were deduced from the DNA. The data contain about 220,000 clones, approximately 84% of them seen just once; the ten biggest clones take up roughly 3%. This receptor was taken from a woman aged 25 to 39 who had recovered from COVID-19. The material sequenced was peripheral blood.

The DNA of the CDR3 is TGTGCCAGCAGTTTACCAGATTTCTCTGGAAACACCATATATTTT. Its protein product is CASSLPDFSGNTIYF. V and J are TRBV28 and TRBJ1-3; D gene unclear. The germline gives CDR1 MDHEN, CDR2 SYDVKM. CDR3 size: 15 residues. Trimming removed 2 bases from V and 0 bases from J, with 8 bases in between.